Listed below are T cell receptor beta chains from one sample, sequenced in a study of radiotherapy plus CTLA-4 blockade in lung cancer. TCRdb keeps only in-frame clones here, not all; method: immunoSEQ multiplex PCR. The repertoire has some 110,000 clones, more than 70% of them found once; the top ten carry over 2%. The input for sequencing was peripheral blood, taken from a patient treated with radiotherapy plus ipilimumab. These receptor sequences come from a human donor with non-small cell lung cancer that progressed on radiotherapy plus ipilimumab. Some clones in this sample may be carry-over from other donors' samples. The CDR3 runs from the conserved cysteine through the conserved F or W. Each record gives: J gene, CDR3 length, clone size, D gene, V gene, CDR3 DNA, CDR3 protein. The D gene is left open where the match is weak. A row's size may be missing; if present it is once, few, many or a size class.

j_gene: TRBJ2-3; len: 16; abundance: .; d_gene: TRBD2; v_gene: TRBV13; CDR3nt: TGTGCCAGCAGATTTCCGGGACTAGCGAGCACAGATACGCAGTATTTT; CDR3aa: CASRFPGLASTDTQYF
j_gene: TRBJ2-5; len: 13; abundance: .; d_gene: .; v_gene: TRBV5-4; CDR3nt: TGTGCCAGCAGCCGAGAAGGACAAGAGACCCAGTACTTC; CDR3aa: CASSREGQETQYF
j_gene: TRBJ1-4; len: 13; abundance: .; d_gene: TRBD1; v_gene: TRBV10-3; CDR3nt: TGTGCCATCAGAGGGGGCCTTAATGAAAAACTGTTTTTT; CDR3aa: CAIRGGLNEKLFF
j_gene: TRBJ2-3; len: 15; abundance: .; d_gene: TRBD2; v_gene: TRBV6-4; CDR3nt: TGTGCCAGCAGTACGACTAGCGGAAGCACAGATACGCAGTATTTT; CDR3aa: CASSTTSGSTDTQYF
j_gene: TRBJ1-3; len: 15; abundance: .; d_gene: .; v_gene: TRBV10-3; CDR3nt: TGTGCCATCAGCCTCTACAGAGCAACGGAAAACACCATATATTTT; CDR3aa: CAISLYRATENTIYF
j_gene: TRBJ2-7; len: 13; abundance: few; d_gene: .; v_gene: TRBV23-1; CDR3nt: TGCGCCCAGGCCCGGCAGGGGATCTACGAGCAGTACTTC; CDR3aa: CAQARQGIYEQYF
j_gene: TRBJ2-4; len: 17; abundance: .; d_gene: .; v_gene: TRBV14; CDR3nt: TGTGCCAGCAGCCAAGGTTCCACAGGAACGGCCAAAAACATTCAGTACTTC; CDR3aa: CASSQGSTGTAKNIQYF
j_gene: TRBJ2-5; len: 14; abundance: .; d_gene: .; v_gene: TRBV10-1; CDR3nt: TGCGCCAGCAGTGAGGAGGGTTCGACAGAGACCCAGTACTTC; CDR3aa: CASSEEGSTETQYF
j_gene: TRBJ1-1; len: 13; abundance: few; d_gene: TRBD1; v_gene: TRBV5-4; CDR3nt: TGTGCCAGCAGCATAACTGACAGGGCTGAAGCTTTCTTT; CDR3aa: CASSITDRAEAFF
j_gene: TRBJ2-5; len: 17; abundance: .; d_gene: TRBD1; v_gene: TRBV5-1; CDR3nt: TGCGCCAGCAGCACCAACCCGGGACAGGGAGTGGGAGAGACCCAGTACTTC; CDR3aa: CASSTNPGQGVGETQYF
j_gene: TRBJ1-5; len: 12; abundance: .; d_gene: .; v_gene: TRBV7-2; CDR3nt: TGTGCCAGCAGCTTAGGTTATCAGCCCCAGCATTTT; CDR3aa: CASSLGYQPQHF
j_gene: TRBJ2-5; len: 11; abundance: .; d_gene: .; v_gene: TRBV5-4; CDR3nt: TGTGCCAGCAGCCTCGACGAGACCCAGTACTTC; CDR3aa: CASSLDETQYF
j_gene: TRBJ1-2; len: 15; abundance: .; d_gene: .; v_gene: TRBV6-5; CDR3nt: TGTGCCAGCAGTTACTCGAGGGACGAGGGTTATGGCTACACCTTC; CDR3aa: CASSYSRDEGYGYTF
j_gene: TRBJ1-6; len: 15; abundance: .; d_gene: TRBD1; v_gene: TRBV5-1; CDR3nt: TGCGCCAGCAGCTCCGGGACAGGGCCAAATTCACCCCTCCACTTT; CDR3aa: CASSSGTGPNSPLHF
j_gene: TRBJ1-4; len: 14; abundance: few; d_gene: .; v_gene: TRBV7-9; CDR3nt: TGTGCCAGCAGACCTGGGAGGGCTGGGGAAAAACTGTTTTTT; CDR3aa: CASRPGRAGEKLFF
j_gene: TRBJ2-7; len: 14; abundance: .; d_gene: TRBD2; v_gene: TRBV7-9; CDR3nt: TGTGCCAGCAGCTTATTCGGGAGGGCTACCGAGCAGTACTTC; CDR3aa: CASSLFGRATEQYF
j_gene: TRBJ1-4; len: 16; abundance: .; d_gene: .; v_gene: TRBV28; CDR3nt: TGTGCCAGCAGTCTCGCCGGGACGCCAACTAATGAAAAACTGTTTTTT; CDR3aa: CASSLAGTPTNEKLFF
j_gene: TRBJ2-3; len: 11; abundance: .; d_gene: .; v_gene: TRBV7-9; CDR3nt: TGTGCCAGCAGGGTCACAGATACGCAGTATTTT; CDR3aa: CASRVTDTQYF
j_gene: TRBJ2-5; len: 15; abundance: .; d_gene: .; v_gene: TRBV18; CDR3nt: TGTGCCACCTCCCCGGATACCGCAATACAAGAGACCCAGTACTTC; CDR3aa: CATSPDTAIQETQYF
j_gene: TRBJ2-3; len: 13; abundance: .; d_gene: TRBD1; v_gene: TRBV30; CDR3nt: TGTGCCTGGGACAGGGCGGGCACAGATACGCAGTATTTT; CDR3aa: CAWDRAGTDTQYF
j_gene: TRBJ2-3; len: 16; abundance: .; d_gene: TRBD2; v_gene: TRBV11-3; CDR3nt: TGTGCCAGCAGCCCCGGACTAGCGGGGGCCACAGATACGCAGTATTTT; CDR3aa: CASSPGLAGATDTQYF
j_gene: TRBJ2-2; len: 12; abundance: .; d_gene: .; v_gene: TRBV5-6; CDR3nt: TGTGCCAGCAGCCCCTCCACCGGGGAGCTGTTTTTT; CDR3aa: CASSPSTGELFF
j_gene: TRBJ1-2; len: 17; abundance: few; d_gene: .; v_gene: TRBV7-2; CDR3nt: TGTGCCAGCAGCGCCCGCGACAGGATACCCTTTAACTATGGCTACACCTTC; CDR3aa: CASSARDRIPFNYGYTF
j_gene: TRBJ2-7; len: 14; abundance: .; d_gene: .; v_gene: TRBV30; CDR3nt: TGTGCCTGCCTTACCCCCCAGAGCTCCTACGAGCAGTACTTC; CDR3aa: CACLTPQSSYEQYF
j_gene: TRBJ2-1; len: 19; abundance: .; d_gene: TRBD1; v_gene: TRBV5-6; CDR3nt: TGTGCCAGCAGCCGTCCGGGGACAGGGGATTTGTTCTCCTACAATGAGCAGTTCTTC; CDR3aa: CASSRPGTGDLFSYNEQFF
j_gene: TRBJ2-1; len: 15; abundance: .; d_gene: .; v_gene: TRBV5-6; CDR3nt: TGTGCCAGCACCCAGGGAAGCGGCAGATACAATGAGCAGTTCTTC; CDR3aa: CASTQGSGRYNEQFF
j_gene: TRBJ1-6; len: 16; abundance: .; d_gene: .; v_gene: TRBV28; CDR3nt: TGTGCCAGCAGTTTACGACCATGGGGTTACAATTCACCCCTCCACTTT; CDR3aa: CASSLRPWGYNSPLHF
j_gene: TRBJ2-5; len: 16; abundance: .; d_gene: TRBD2; v_gene: TRBV7-9; CDR3nt: TGTGCCAGCAGCTTAGGTGGCGGGGGGGCCCGTGAGACCCAGTACTTC; CDR3aa: CASSLGGGGARETQYF
j_gene: TRBJ2-7; len: 16; abundance: .; d_gene: TRBD1; v_gene: TRBV7-6; CDR3nt: TGTGCCAGCAGCCCTAAACAGGGGGAACAATCCTACGAGCAGTACTTC; CDR3aa: CASSPKQGEQSYEQYF
j_gene: TRBJ1-5; len: 14; abundance: .; d_gene: .; v_gene: TRBV5-1; CDR3nt: TGCGCCAGCAGCCCCGAGGGGAGCAATCAGCCCCAGCATTTT; CDR3aa: CASSPEGSNQPQHF
j_gene: TRBJ2-2; len: 14; abundance: .; d_gene: .; v_gene: TRBV5-4; CDR3nt: TGTGCCAGCAGCGTCCGGGGAAACACCGGGGAGCTGTTTTTT; CDR3aa: CASSVRGNTGELFF
j_gene: TRBJ1-2; len: 16; abundance: .; d_gene: .; v_gene: TRBV4-1; CDR3nt: TGCGCCAGCAGCCAAGGTCCAGGGGCGTCTAGCTATGGCTACACCTTC; CDR3aa: CASSQGPGASSYGYTF
j_gene: TRBJ2-5; len: 12; abundance: .; d_gene: .; v_gene: TRBV29-1; CDR3nt: TGCAGCGTTGACGGGGCCAAAGAGACCCAGTACTTC; CDR3aa: CSVDGAKETQYF
j_gene: TRBJ2-3; len: 14; abundance: .; d_gene: TRBD2; v_gene: TRBV5-6; CDR3nt: TGTGCCAGCAGCTTGGCGTGGGGGGGAAATACGCAGTATTTT; CDR3aa: CASSLAWGGNTQYF
j_gene: TRBJ2-5; len: 14; abundance: .; d_gene: .; v_gene: TRBV5-1; CDR3nt: TGCGCCAGCAGCTCCCCGGATGGAAGAGAGACCCAGTACTTC; CDR3aa: CASSSPDGRETQYF
j_gene: TRBJ1-1; len: 13; abundance: .; d_gene: .; v_gene: TRBV11-2; CDR3nt: TGTGCCAGCAGCTTAGACGGGGGCACTGAAGCTTTCTTT; CDR3aa: CASSLDGGTEAFF
j_gene: TRBJ1-1; len: 12; abundance: .; d_gene: .; v_gene: TRBV28; CDR3nt: TGTGCCAGCAGTTTAGAAATCGCTGAAGCTTTCTTT; CDR3aa: CASSLEIAEAFF
j_gene: TRBJ2-3; len: 13; abundance: .; d_gene: .; v_gene: TRBV7-2; CDR3nt: TGTGCCAGCAGACAACACAGCGCAGATACGCAGTATTTT; CDR3aa: CASRQHSADTQYF
j_gene: TRBJ2-5; len: 15; abundance: .; d_gene: TRBD2; v_gene: TRBV12-5; CDR3nt: TGTGCTAGTGGCCCCGCGGGGCGGGGGAGGGAGACCCAGTACTTC; CDR3aa: CASGPAGRGRETQYF
j_gene: TRBJ1-2; len: 18; abundance: .; d_gene: .; v_gene: TRBV11-2; CDR3nt: TGTGCCAGCAGCTTAGGGCGGGGAGCAACAGGGAGAACTTATGGCTACACCTTC; CDR3aa: CASSLGRGATGRTYGYTF
j_gene: TRBJ2-3; len: 16; abundance: .; d_gene: .; v_gene: TRBV13; CDR3nt: TGTGCCAGCAGCCCCTACAGAGGAAGAATGACAGATACGCAGTATTTT; CDR3aa: CASSPYRGRMTDTQYF
j_gene: TRBJ2-5; len: 14; abundance: .; d_gene: .; v_gene: TRBV5-1; CDR3nt: TGCGCCAGCAGCCCTGAGCGGGTAGAAGAGACCCAGTACTTC; CDR3aa: CASSPERVEETQYF
j_gene: TRBJ2-2; len: 12; abundance: .; d_gene: TRBD2; v_gene: TRBV10-3; CDR3nt: TGTGCCATCAGTGATAGCGGGGGGGAGCTGTTTTTT; CDR3aa: CAISDSGGELFF
j_gene: TRBJ2-3; len: 16; abundance: .; d_gene: TRBD1; v_gene: TRBV7-8; CDR3nt: TGTGCCAGCAGCAAAAGGGGGGACAGGGGTACAGATACGCAGTATTTT; CDR3aa: CASSKRGDRGTDTQYF
j_gene: TRBJ1-6; len: 16; abundance: .; d_gene: .; v_gene: TRBV30; CDR3nt: TGTGCCTGGAGTCCCTCGGGCAGGGACTATAATTCACCCCTCCACTTT; CDR3aa: CAWSPSGRDYNSPLHF
j_gene: TRBJ1-2; len: 13; abundance: .; d_gene: .; v_gene: TRBV7-3; CDR3nt: TGTGCCAGCAGCTTAGACACCCGCTATGGCTACACCTTC; CDR3aa: CASSLDTRYGYTF
j_gene: TRBJ1-1; len: 14; abundance: .; d_gene: TRBD1; v_gene: TRBV7-2; CDR3nt: TGTGCCAGCAGCCTAAGGACAGGCAACACTGAAGCTTTCTTT; CDR3aa: CASSLRTGNTEAFF
j_gene: TRBJ2-7; len: 13; abundance: once; d_gene: .; v_gene: TRBV6-5; CDR3nt: TGTGCCAGCAGTTTAACCGCAAGGGGCGAGCAGTACTTC; CDR3aa: CASSLTARGEQYF
j_gene: TRBJ2-7; len: 14; abundance: .; d_gene: TRBD1; v_gene: TRBV7-9; CDR3nt: TGTGCCAGCAGCTCCTTCGGGACAGTGTACGAGCAGTACTTC; CDR3aa: CASSSFGTVYEQYF
j_gene: TRBJ1-5; len: 15; abundance: .; d_gene: TRBD1; v_gene: TRBV7-9; CDR3nt: TGTGCCAGCAGCGGACAGGGCTATAGCAATCAGCCCCAGCATTTT; CDR3aa: CASSGQGYSNQPQHF